This note documents a single T cell receptor (beta chain) sequence. Its specificity is not known. TCRdb's copy holds only in-frame clones and misses some; the assay was immunoSEQ multiplex PCR. The sample lists about 130,000 clones; around 90% were seen once. This sample is part of a study of T cell responses to AZD1222 COVID-19 vaccine. General study results and limits: Donors skewed white British and female; clonal diversity was possibly underestimated.

This CDR3 has 12 amino acids. The V and J ends lost 5 bases and 3 bases respectively, with 9 bases between them. The germline V gene has CDR1 SGHRS and CDR2 YFSETQ. This sequence originates from an adult in good health. The V gene is TRBV5-1, the J gene TRBJ2-7, with D unclear. Material: peripheral blood, obtained on day 0 of AZD1222 vaccination. The CDR3 loop is CASSLTNYEQYF. CDR3 nucleotides: TGCGCCAGCAGTTTAACTAACTACGAGCAGTACTTC.